Shown below are 10 T cell receptor beta chains from a single sample sequenced in a study of control samples from healthy donors and cancer patients. Sequencing used immunoSEQ multiplex PCR; TCRdb keeps in-frame clones, though not all of them. The sample records about 160,000 clones, 80% to 90% being singletons. The source material was blood. The receptors derive from a man between 25 and 39 years old in good health.

The genes are TRBV11-2 and TRBJ2-3; TRBD2 is a possible D gene (5 bases). The V end lost 7 bases, the J end lost 0 bases, and 14 bases lay between the germline ends. The CDR3 extends over 15 amino acids. CDR1 and CDR2 (germline): SGHAT, FQNNGV. The CDR3 nucleotides are TGTGCCAGCAACCCCAGCGGTTCTAGCACAGATACGCAGTATTTT. Its protein is CASNPSGSSTDTQYF.

This chain uses TRBV28 with TRBJ2-7, with D possibly being TRBD2 (5 bases). Trimming pared 4 bases from V and 4 bases from J, leaving 11 bases between. Germline-derived CDR1 and CDR2 are MDHEN and SYDVKM. The CDR3 spans 13 residues. CDR3 residues: CASSSTGKYEQYF. CDR3 bases: TGTGCCAGCAGTTCTACGGGGAAATACGAGCAGTACTTC.

The chain employs TRBV7-9 and TRBJ2-5; D may correspond to TRBD1 or TRBD2 (5 bases each). Trimming pared 5 bases from V and 1 base from J, leaving 26 bases between. The length of the CDR3 is 19 residues. Germline lookup yields CDR1 SEHNR and CDR2 FQNEAQ (reference sequence). CDR3 protein: CASSPSAHIGVGAQETQYF. CDR3 nucleotide sequence: TGTGCCAGCAGCCCATCGGCCCACATAGGGGTCGGGGCCCAAGAGACCCAGTACTTC. The whole variable domain, filled in from reference TRBV7-9 and TRBJ2-5, reads DTGVSQNPRHKITKRGQNVTFRCDPISEHNRLYWYRQTLGQGPEFLTYFQNEAQLEKSRLLSDRFSAERPKGSFSTLEIQRTEQGDSAMYLCASSPSAHIGVGAQETQYFGPGTRLLVL.

V usage is TRBV18 and J usage is TRBJ2-7, with 7 bases lining up with TRBD1. V lost 2 bases, J lost 6 bases, and 7 bases stayed unmatched. Germline values: CDR1 KGHSH, CDR2 LQKENI. The CDR3 sequence is 14 residues long. Written as DNA, the CDR3 is TGTGCCAGCTCACCATATGGGACAGCGGTCGAGCAGTACTTC. It translates to CASSPYGTAVEQYF.

The chain recombines TRBV5-6 with TRBJ2-7, with 10 bases identical to TRBD2. The junction had 1 base not matched to a gene; V was cut back by 0 bases and J by 4 bases. Per germline, CDR1 SGHDT and CDR2 YYEEEE. This CDR3 is 14 amino acids long. The CDR3 region has the DNA TGTGCCAGCAGCTTGGGGACTAGCGGATACGAGCAGTACTTC. Amino acid sequence: CASSLGTSGYEQYF.

This chain joins TRBV14 and TRBJ2-7; perhaps TRBD2 as D (5 bases). Trimming took 2 bases from V and 4 from J, leaving 18 bases between them. CDR3 length: 16 residues. Germline values: CDR1 SGHDN, CDR2 FVKESK. Here the CDR3 reads CASSQSVGGPSYEQYF. Written as DNA, the CDR3 is TGTGCCAGCAGCCAAAGTGTTGGCGGGCCCTCTTACGAGCAGTACTTC. Variable domain in full (rest from reference TRBV14 and TRBJ2-7): EAGVTQFPSHSVIEKGQTVTLRCDPISGHDNLYWYRRVMGKEIKFLLHFVKESKQDESGMPNNRFLAERTGGTYSTLKVQPAELEDSGVYFCASSQSVGGPSYEQYFGPGTRLTVT.

The CDR3 loop is CASSPAGGSNQPQHF. DNA of the CDR3: TGTGCCAGCAGCCCCGCAGGAGGTAGCAATCAGCCCCAGCATTTT. The chain carries TRBV11-2 and TRBJ1-5; no definite D call. V lost 5 bases and J lost 0, with 11 bases in between. CDR1 SGHAT and CDR2 FQNNGV come from the germline V gene. CDR3 length equals 15 residues.

The V gene is TRBV12-3 or TRBV12-4, the J gene TRBJ2-5; D unclear. The V and J ends lost 4 bases and 8 bases respectively, with 8 bases between them. This CDR3 has 11 amino acids. The DNA for the CDR3 is TGTGCCAGCAGTTATGAGAGCACCCAGTACTTC. This codes for CASSYESTQYF.

The chain joins TRBV6-2 or TRBV6-3 to TRBJ2-2, with D perhaps assigned TRBD1 or TRBD2 (5 bases each). Germline V lookup: CDR1 MNHEY, CDR2 SVGEGT. The CDR3 length is 15 residues. Trimming shortened V by 2 bases and J by 3 bases, and 10 bases separated the two germline ends. In nucleotides, the CDR3 is TGTGCCAGCAGTTACGCCATGGGGGACACCGGGGAGCTGTTTTTT. Its translation is CASSYAMGDTGELFF.

This clone has more than one count but fewer than ten. This sequence joins TRBV10-3 and TRBJ1-5, with D possibly TRBD1 on 5 matching bases. V lost 6 bases to trimming and J lost 0 bases, with 18 bases between them. Germline V gene sequence: CDR1 ENHRY, CDR2 SYGVKD. The CDR3 is 17 amino acids. The CDR3 sequence: CAISPGRSTHSNQPQHF. CDR3 DNA: TGTGCCATCAGCCCGGGACGGAGCACGCATAGCAATCAGCCCCAGCATTTT.